This is a list of T cell receptor beta chains from one sample in a study of Ad26.COV2.S vaccination and SARS-CoV-2 variants. Measured with immunoSEQ multiplex PCR; TCRdb has only the in-frame clones, and not every one. The sample gives approximately 300,000 clones, more than 70% of which show up once; more than 1.5% is in the top ten. This sample comprised peripheral blood, obtained in a trial of Ad26.COV2.S vaccine versus placebo. The receptors were gathered from a person between 18 and 65 years old who received the Ad26.COV2.S COVID-19 vaccine or a placebo. Each CDR3 is given with its conserved first and last residue.

v_gene	j_gene	CDR3aa
TRBV7-9	TRBJ2-1	CASSLPQLEGNEQFF
TRBV9	TRBJ2-4	CASSVDKGGKNIQYF
TRBV18	TRBJ2-3	CASSPRRPRILEDTQYF
TRBV18	TRBJ1-1	CASSSFSGTGGLYTEAFF
TRBV5-1	TRBJ2-3	CASSLPLAVSTDTQYF
TRBV5-4	TRBJ2-3	CASSWTGEDTQYF
TRBV6-5	TRBJ1-5	CASSLEGSDQPQHF
TRBV7-2	TRBJ2-7	CASSSRDRLNEQYF
TRBV5-1	TRBJ1-1	CASSFPTDNTEAFF
TRBV6-6	TRBJ1-2	CASTYGTDNYGYTF
TRBV5-4	TRBJ1-1	CASSLGRDRVGEAFF
TRBV5-1	TRBJ2-2	CASSYGPGYTGELFF
TRBV6-5	TRBJ1-5	CASMDARWSNQPQHF
TRBV18	TRBJ2-2	CASSLQAVGELFF
TRBV30	TRBJ2-1	CAWTRTGGFEQFF
TRBV7-2	TRBJ1-2	CASSLFYLGTILSGYTF
TRBV14	TRBJ1-2	CASSQGQGAFGYGYTF
TRBV7-3	TRBJ1-1	CASSTGTATEAFF
TRBV5-4	TRBJ2-7	CASSPPLRGGSNEQYF
TRBV6-2/TRBV6-3	TRBJ1-2	CASSSEGRNYGYTF
TRBV15	TRBJ2-5	CATSREPSGGVTQYF
TRBV19	TRBJ2-5	CASSIDTRVGTQYF
TRBV19	TRBJ1-2	CASSIGGGNYGYTF
TRBV7-3	TRBJ2-5	CASSLTGRQGVQETQYF
TRBV10-3	TRBJ1-1	CAISESGGKPNTEAFF
TRBV19	TRBJ1-4	CASSAYRATNEKLFF
TRBV5-4	TRBJ1-2	CASSRDLQGDYGYTF
TRBV18	TRBJ2-1	CASSPRQGATADEQFF
TRBV30	TRBJ1-4	CAWSVGGGTNEKLFF
TRBV11-3	TRBJ1-1	CASSLQGAGTEAFF
TRBV6-2/TRBV6-3	TRBJ1-2	CASSQGLGNYGYTF
TRBV19	TRBJ1-4	CASSFNARRGEEKLFF
TRBV4-1	TRBJ1-1	CASSQGGRGATEAFF
TRBV5-4	TRBJ2-7	CASSLGQGDYEQYF
TRBV3-1/TRBV3-2	TRBJ2-5	CASSPWQGVRETQYF
TRBV6-5	TRBJ1-4	CASSRQGANEKLFF
TRBV27	TRBJ2-7	CASSLGTSGGLPYEQYF
TRBV19	TRBJ2-6	CASSIRGWLSGANVLTF
TRBV15	TRBJ2-2	CATGEGANTGELFF
TRBV6-4	TRBJ2-1	CASSIRTSDDNEQFF
TRBV5-1	TRBJ1-6	CASSLGQGVSSPLHF
TRBV2	TRBJ2-7	CASSVVGYEQYF
TRBV5-1	TRBJ2-7	CASSPEAGRYEQYF
TRBV5-4	TRBJ1-6	CASSSSTGKNSPLHF
TRBV9	TRBJ1-1	CASSVGKGLGTEAFF
TRBV30	TRBJ1-4	CAWSPGAKEEKLFF